This T cell receptor beta chain was observed in a study of blood T cell repertoires in COVID-19. The overall study: COVID-19 samples, acute and convalescent, were from the United States, Italy and Spain. In each case, the material was cDNA or gDNA derived from T cells, B-cell-depleted T cells, or PBMCs.

Authors' methods: Nucleated cell number was recorded as an estimate derived from reference gene primer amplification. Clones were read by immunoSEQ multiplex PCR, and TCRdb kept only the in-frame ones, dropping some. That table gives V, J and clone size, and the DNA gave D and trimming. Among roughly 410,000 clones, roughly 86% were seen once, and the ten largest hold roughly 2.1%. The Seattle patients joined while their infection was active and were tracked longitudinally afterward. This CDR3 has 15 amino acids. Germline V gives CDR1 MRHNA, CDR2 SNTAGT. Trimming left V 2 bases short and J 5 bases short, with 12 bases between.

Source material: peripheral blood. The TCR was taken from a woman aged 55 to 70 with COVID-19, enrolled during active disease. This chain joins TRBV6-4 and TRBJ2-2; TRBD2 might be the D (5 bases). The CDR3 bases are TGTGCCAGCAGTGACAGAGGGATAGGAACCGGGGAGCTGTTTTTT. This translates into CASSDRGIGTGELFF.